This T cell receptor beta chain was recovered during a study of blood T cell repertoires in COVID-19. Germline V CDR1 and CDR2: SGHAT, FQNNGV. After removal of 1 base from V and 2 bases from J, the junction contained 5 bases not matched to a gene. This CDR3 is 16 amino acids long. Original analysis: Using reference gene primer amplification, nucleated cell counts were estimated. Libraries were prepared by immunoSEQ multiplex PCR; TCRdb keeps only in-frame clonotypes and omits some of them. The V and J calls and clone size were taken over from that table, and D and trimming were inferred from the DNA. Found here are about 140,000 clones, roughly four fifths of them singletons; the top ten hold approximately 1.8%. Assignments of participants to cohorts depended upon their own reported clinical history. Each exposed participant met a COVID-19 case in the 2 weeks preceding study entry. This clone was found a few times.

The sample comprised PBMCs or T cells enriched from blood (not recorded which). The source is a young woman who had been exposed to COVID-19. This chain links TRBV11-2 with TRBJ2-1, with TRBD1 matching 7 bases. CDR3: CASSLGWGQTYNEQFF. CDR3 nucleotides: TGTGCCAGCAGCTTAGGATGGGGACAGACCTACAATGAGCAGTTCTTC.